This T cell receptor (beta chain) was sequenced for a study of blood T cells in healthy people across ages. A word on this clonotype: Its antigen is still unknown.

The CDR3 length is 14 residues. CDR1 is MGHDK and CDR2 is SYGVNS in the germline V gene. V lost 6 bases to trimming and J lost 8 bases, with 19 bases between them. The authors isolated at least 6 million PBMCs per sample. Findings of the study overall: Measured against age, TCR beta diversity per million T cells decreased in a roughly linear manner.

With a J-beta primer mix and a sample-barcoded 5' primer, a second PCR ran 7 to 11 cycles. A single record per CDR3 protein comes from TCRdb applying MiXCR to the 5' RACE reads. The sample shows more than 1,400,000 distinct CDR3 sequences, 42% of them seen only once. Material for sequencing was blood. This chain links TRBV25-1 with TRBJ1-2; D is unresolved. The source is a woman under 30 in good health. The chain's CDR3 is CASRGPGSVRGYTF. For the CDR3, the DNA is TGTGCCAGCAGAGGGCCGGGGTCCGTTAGGGGCTACACCTTC.